Sequencing of this TCR beta chain was carried out in a study of T cells in Graves' hyperthyroidism and ophthalmopathy. The CDR3 has 9 residues. Germline lookup yields CDR1 DFQATT and CDR2 SNEGSKA (reference sequence). Trimming took off 4 bases at V and 3 bases at J, with 0 bases between the two ends. Authors of the study amplified TCR beta CDR3 regions from RNA transcripts. The HTBI primer set served for first-round RT-PCR of the TCR CDR3. TCRdb re-called the multiplex PCR reads with MiXCR, one entry per CDR3 protein. This repertoire shows roughly 840,000 distinct CDR3 sequences, approximately 40% found once; its top ten account for 7.5% to 9.5%.

This clonotype originated in a man aged 18 to 29 with Graves' hyperthyroidism. Material for sequencing was blood. The chain uses TRBV20-1 and TRBJ1-2, with unresolved D. The CDR3: CSANYGYTF. DNA of the CDR3: TGCAGTGCTAACTATGGCTACACCTTC.